These 22 T cell receptor beta chains were sequenced from one sample in a study of PD-L1 blockade in urothelial cancer. Time point described: peripheral blood 6 weeks after treatment start. The data were produced by immunoSEQ multiplex PCR, yet TCRdb's version contains in-frame clones alone and is incomplete. This table holds fewer than 85,000 clones, approximately 91% found once. The sample here was PBMCs, taken around atezolizumab (anti-PD-L1) treatment. These receptors came from a man in his sixties with urothelial cancer.

The chain joins TRBV27 to TRBJ1-1; tentatively, D is TRBD1 (5 bases). Germline V gene data show CDR1 as MNHEY and CDR2 as SMNVEV (reference sequence). V dropped 0 bases and J dropped 2 bases, with 13 bases sitting between them. This CDR3 contains 16 residues. DNA of the CDR3: TGTGCCAGCAGTTTATCTTCTTGGGGGGGAAACACTGAAGCTTTCTTT. This codes for CASSLSSWGGNTEAFF.

This chain links TRBV5-6 with TRBJ2-1, with D tentatively TRBD2 (5 bases). The V end lost 5 bases, the J end lost 2 bases, and 8 bases lay between the germline ends. Germline CDR1 SGHDT, CDR2 YYEEEE. This CDR3 has 13 amino acids. The CDR3 DNA is TGTGCCAGCAGGGAGGTCCCCTACAATGAGCAGTTCTTC. It is translated as CASREVPYNEQFF.

The V and J genes are TRBV11-2 and TRBJ2-1; 7 nucleotides match TRBD2. Per the germline V gene, CDR1 is SGHAT and CDR2 is FQNNGV. The length of the CDR3 is 15 residues. V shed 5 bases and J 0 bases; nucleotides not matched to a gene: 4. DNA of the CDR3: TGTGCCAGCAGCCCGGGACTACCCTCCTACAATGAGCAGTTCTTC. Protein: CASSPGLPSYNEQFF.

V and J are TRBV11-2 and TRBJ2-3; D remains ambiguous. The CDR3 has 18 amino acids. The ends were cut back, 5 bases at V and 3 bases at J, with 24 bases in the middle. Germline V gene data show CDR1 as SGHAT and CDR2 as FQNNGV. The CDR3, as DNA: TGTGCCAGCAGCCGTCCCCCGAAAAGCGCGGATAAGACAGATACGCAGTATTTT. Encoded protein: CASSRPPKSADKTDTQYF.

In its sample, this clone was seen once. This chain uses TRBV7-3 with TRBJ2-3; TRBD2 matches at 8 bases. V shed 5 bases, J shed 1 base, and the junction held 8 bases outside the gene matches. This CDR3 region has 16 residues. CDR1 and CDR2 from the germline V gene are SGHTA and FQGTGA. CDR3 in amino acids: CASSRGLAGRTDTQYF. Here the CDR3 DNA reads TGTGCCAGCAGCCGTGGGTTAGCGGGGCGCACAGATACGCAGTATTTT.

The gene calls are TRBV4-3 and TRBJ2-7; TRBD1 agrees at 7 bases. CDR3 size: 14 residues. V lost 6 bases to trimming and J lost 5 bases; unmatched junction nucleotides: 10. Germline CDR1 reads LGHNA; CDR2 reads YSLEER. DNA of the CDR3: TGCGCCAGCAGTTCCGGGACAGATGAAAACGAGCAGTACTTC. Translated, it gives CASSSGTDENEQYF.

The chain combines TRBV7-3 with TRBJ2-7; the D is unclear. The V gene lost 5 bases and the J gene lost 2 bases, with 16 bases spanning the gap. CDR1 and CDR2 from the germline V gene are SGHTA and FQGTGA. CDR3 length: 15 amino acids. DNA of the CDR3: TGTGCCAGCAGCCCCGCTGGCGGCCATGCCTACGAGCAGTACTTC. As protein: CASSPAGGHAYEQYF. The full variable domain, its missing parts supplied by reference TRBV7-3 and TRBJ2-7, is GAGVSQTPSNKVTEKGKYVELRCDPISGHTALYWYRQSLGQGPEFLIYFQGTGAADDSGLPNDRFFAVRPEGSVSTLKIQRTERGDSAVYLCASSPAGGHAYEQYFGPGTRLTVT.

V is TRBV5-1 and J is TRBJ2-7, with a possible D match to TRBD1 (7 bases). The CDR3 spans 15 residues. Germline CDR1 is SGHRS and CDR2 is YFSETQ. V lost 2 bases and J 0 bases, leaving 12 bases between the germline ends. The CDR3 DNA is TGCGCCAGCAGCTTTGGAGGGGGCGCCTCCTACGAGCAGTACTTC. Translating it yields CASSFGGGASYEQYF.

The J gene is TRBJ1-5, the V gene TRBV18; D perhaps matches TRBD1 (6 bases). This CDR3 is 14 amino acids long. Germline lookup yields CDR1 KGHSH and CDR2 LQKENI. The V and J ends lost 6 bases and 5 bases respectively, with 14 bases between them. The CDR3 protein is CASSETGGYQPQHF. The CDR3 region has the DNA TGTGCCAGCTCGGAGACGGGGGGCTATCAGCCCCAGCATTTT.

The genes are TRBV5-1 and TRBJ2-3, with TRBD2 matching over 9 bases. Per the germline V gene, CDR1 is SGHRS and CDR2 is YFSETQ. There are 15 residues in the CDR3. Trimming at V came to 0 bases and at J to 2 bases, leaving 1 base not matched to a gene. The DNA for the CDR3 is TGCGCCAGCAGCTTGGCTAGCGGGGTCACAGATACGCAGTATTTT. Translation: CASSLASGVTDTQYF.

The rearrangement uses TRBV5-6 and TRBJ2-7, with D perhaps TRBD1 (6 bases). The V gene lost 0 bases and the J gene lost 4 bases, with 14 bases spanning the gap. The CDR3 extends over 15 amino acids. Germline lookup yields CDR1 SGHDT and CDR2 YYEEEE. The CDR3 region is CASSLDRVISYEQYF. CDR3 nucleotide sequence: TGTGCCAGCAGCTTGGACAGGGTAATATCTTACGAGCAGTACTTC.

This clone appeared a few times. The chain links TRBV7-2 to TRBJ2-7, with TRBD2 identical over 8 bases. Germline V gene sequence: CDR1 SGHTA, CDR2 FQGNSA. V lost 0 bases, J lost 4 bases, and 5 bases stayed unmatched. The CDR3 is 15 amino acids. The CDR3 sequence: CASSLARRGDYEQYF. DNA of the CDR3: TGTGCCAGCAGCTTAGCTAGGCGGGGGGATTACGAGCAGTACTTC.

The chain joins TRBV11-1 to TRBJ2-1; 10 nucleotides align to TRBD2. CDR3 length: 15 residues. CDR1 is SGHAT, CDR2 FQDESV, per germline (reference sequence). Trimming took 3 bases from V and 4 from J; bases not matched to a gene: 3. CDR3 loop: CASSFGTSVYNEQFF. The CDR3 DNA follows: TGTGCCAGCAGCTTTGGGACTAGCGTGTACAATGAGCAGTTCTTC. Combining the CDR3 with reference TRBV11-1 and TRBJ2-1 gives the whole variable domain EAEVAQSPRYKITEKSQAVAFWCDPISGHATLYWYRQILGQGPELLVQFQDESVVDDSQLPKDRFSAERLKGVDSTLKIQPAELGDSAMYLCASSFGTSVYNEQFFGPGTRLTVL.

The gene calls are TRBV5-1 and TRBJ2-1; 12 bases line up with TRBD1. The germline gives CDR1 SGHRS, CDR2 YFSETQ. Losses at the gene ends were 2 bases for V and 7 bases for J; bases not matched to a gene: 7. The CDR3 runs to 16 residues. The CDR3 region is CASSFRVGQGANEQFF. CDR3 nucleotides: TGCGCCAGCAGCTTTCGGGTGGGACAGGGGGCGAATGAGCAGTTCTTC.

This clone was recorded only once. The gene calls are TRBV12-5 and TRBJ2-7, with D perhaps matching TRBD2 (6 bases). The CDR3 totals 14 residues. The V and J ends lost 1 base and 1 base respectively, with 8 bases between them. The germline gives CDR1 LGHNT, CDR2 FRNRAP. The CDR3 loop reads CASGLGGASYEQYF. The DNA of the CDR3 is TGTGCTAGTGGTTTGGGCGGGGCTTCCTACGAGCAGTACTTC.

The genes are TRBV27 and TRBJ1-1, with 9 bases identical to TRBD1. Germline CDR1 is MNHEY and CDR2 is SMNVEV (reference sequence). The CDR3 contains 14 residues. V gave up 5 bases and J gave up 6 bases; unmatched junction bases: 7. Written as DNA, the CDR3 is TGTGCCAGCAGTAGGGACAGGGAATTCTCTGAAGCTTTCTTT. As protein: CASSRDREFSEAFF.

The rearrangement joins TRBV5-5 to TRBJ2-2, with 8 nucleotides matching TRBD2. The germline CDR1 and CDR2 sequences are SGHKS and YYEKEE (reference sequence). The CDR3 contains 16 residues. Trimming cost V 3 bases and J 3 bases; bases outside gene matches: 7. CDR3 loop: CASSYLGGGHTGELFF. CDR3 in DNA: TGTGCCAGCAGCTACCTCGGGGGGGGGCACACCGGGGAGCTGTTTTTT.

The chain is built from TRBV6-6 and TRBJ2-7; TRBD2 agrees at 12 bases. Germline V gene data show CDR1 as MNHNY and CDR2 as SVGAGI (reference sequence). V was pared by 6 bases and J by 5 bases, with 11 bases of the junction left unmatched. The CDR3 is 16 residues long. The CDR3 protein is CASSLNLRLAGDEQYF. CDR3 coding DNA: TGTGCCAGCAGCCTGAACCTAAGACTAGCGGGAGACGAGCAGTACTTC.

V and J are TRBV10-2 and TRBJ1-6; D is perhaps TRBD1 (5 bases). This CDR3 has 14 amino acids. CDR1 is WSHSY and CDR2 is SAAADI in the germline V gene. V was trimmed by 8 bases and J by 10 bases, leaving 18 bases between them. The chain's CDR3 is CASSGQGMGSPLHF. CDR3 sequence (DNA): TGCGCCAGCTCAGGGCAGGGAATGGGATCACCCCTCCACTTT.

The rearrangement joins TRBV7-9 to TRBJ1-1; the D gene is possibly TRBD1 (6 bases). This CDR3 is built from 15 residues. CDR1 SEHNR and CDR2 FQNEAQ come from the germline V gene (reference sequence). V lost 5 bases and J 5 bases, leaving 18 bases between the germline ends. The CDR3 DNA reads TGTGCCAGCAGCCCCGGTGGGGGCAGGGTGACTGAAGCTTTCTTT. Its protein is CASSPGGGRVTEAFF.

The count of this clone is one. The CDR3 nucleotides are TGTGCCAGCAGCCTATCACCGCGGGACCGCAGGGAGACCCAGTACTTC. Protein sequence: CASSLSPRDRRETQYF. The chain has TRBV7-3 and TRBJ2-5; the D gene is possibly TRBD2 (6 bases). The germline V and J ends were trimmed by 5 bases and 5 bases, with 21 bases remaining between them. The CDR3 runs to 16 residues. Germline loops: CDR1 SGHTA, CDR2 FQGTGA.

The V and J genes are TRBV10-3 and TRBJ2-2, with D tentatively TRBD2 (6 bases). V shed 7 bases and J shed 0 bases, with 15 bases lying between them. The CDR3 runs to 16 residues. The V gene's germline CDR1 is ENHRY and CDR2 SYGVKD. CDR3 coding DNA: TGTGCCATCAAGTTGGAACTAGCTGCGAACACCGGGGAGCTGTTTTTT. Translated: CAIKLELAANTGELFF.